In its sample, the clone carrying this T cell receptor (beta chain) was seen a few times. Its matching antigen is unknown. CDR1 is MNHEY, CDR2 SVGEGT, per germline. This CDR3 is built from 16 residues. The V and J ends lost 6 bases and 3 bases respectively, with 18 bases between them. The library gave individual cDNA molecules unique molecular identifiers. TCRdb analysed the RACE reads with MiXCR anew, one entry per CDR3 protein. The sample records around 160,000 distinct CDR3 sequences, about 14% being singletons. The data are from a study of human T cells and chemical hapten exposure. The wider study: On about 2 cm by about 2 cm of upper inner arm skin, sensitization was performed with 2% DPC. General study findings and limits: The number of TCRs over 1 in 1000 frequency stayed unchanged after DPC.

This sample's time point: patch test 1, 2 weeks after DPC sensitization. Treatment: therapeutic diphenylcyclopropenone sensitization with weekly scalp DPC. This clonotype was obtained from a woman aged 25-40 years with alopecia areata. Some clones in this sample may be carry-over from other donors' samples. J is TRBJ1-5 and V is TRBV6-2 or TRBV6-3; D may be TRBD1 (6 bases). Sequences were derived from whole blood, sampled in connection with sensitization to the hapten diphenylcyclopropenone (DPC). CDR3 sequence (DNA): TGTGCCAGCAGGAAGATCGTACAGGGCCACAATCAGCCCCAGCATTTT. It specifies CASRKIVQGHNQPQHF.